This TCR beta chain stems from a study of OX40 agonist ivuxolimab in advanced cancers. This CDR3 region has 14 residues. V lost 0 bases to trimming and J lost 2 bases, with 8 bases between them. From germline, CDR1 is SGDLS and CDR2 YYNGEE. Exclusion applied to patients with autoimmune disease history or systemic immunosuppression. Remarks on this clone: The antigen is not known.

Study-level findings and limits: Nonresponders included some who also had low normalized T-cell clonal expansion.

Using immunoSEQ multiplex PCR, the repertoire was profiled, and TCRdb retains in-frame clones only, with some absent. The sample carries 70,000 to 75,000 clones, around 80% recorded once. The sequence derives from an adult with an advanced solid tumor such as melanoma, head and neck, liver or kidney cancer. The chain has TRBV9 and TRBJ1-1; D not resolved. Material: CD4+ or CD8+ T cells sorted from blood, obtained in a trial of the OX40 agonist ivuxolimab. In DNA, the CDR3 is TGTGCCAGCAGCGTAGACCCTAGAAACACTGAAGCTTTCTTT. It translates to CASSVDPRNTEAFF.